One and the same sample provided the 16 T cell receptor beta chains below, sequenced in a study of T cells after yellow fever vaccination. In TCRdb, the 5' RACE reads were re-called with MiXCR into one record per CDR3 protein. This table holds approximately 350,000 distinct CDR3 sequences, about 9.9% found once. Material: PBMCs, obtained on the day of the first yellow fever vaccination. The receptors come from a young man who received the YFV17D yellow fever vaccine.

This clonotype was found many times. This rearrangement joins TRBV20-1 to TRBJ2-2; the D is unclear. The V gene lost 6 bases and the J gene lost 6 bases, with 14 bases spanning the gap. The CDR3 is made up of 13 amino acids. Germline CDR1 and CDR2: DFQATT and SNEGSKA (reference sequence). CDR3 residues: CSAPSEWAGELFF. Written as DNA, the CDR3 is TGCAGTGCCCCGAGCGAGTGGGCCGGGGAGCTGTTTTTT.

This clonotype came up a few times. The rearrangement joins TRBV20-1 to TRBJ1-4; the D gene is possibly TRBD1 (6 bases). The germline CDR1 and CDR2 sequences are DFQATT and SNEGSKA (reference sequence). Trimming stripped 2 bases from V and 13 bases from J, with 23 bases between. The CDR3 totals 15 residues. CDR3 nucleotide sequence: TGCAGTGCTAGATCTGGGGGCCGGACGATGAAGGGACTGTTTTTT. This gives the protein CSARSGGRTMKGLFF.

The CDR3 sequence is CAIRTAGDTQYF. In DNA, the CDR3 is TGTGCCATTAGGACTGCGGGGGATACCCAGTACTTC. The rearrangement uses TRBV10-3 and TRBJ2-5, with 7 bases that match TRBD2. The germline CDR1 and CDR2 sequences are ENHRY and SYGVKD. Trimming took 9 bases from V and 8 from J; bases not matched to a gene: 9. This CDR3 contains 12 residues.

This clonotype was counted ten times or more. The chain recombines TRBV7-2 with TRBJ2-5; no clear D. This CDR3 spans 13 amino acids. From germline, CDR1 is SGHTA and CDR2 FQGNSA. V dropped 3 bases and J dropped 1 base, with 6 bases sitting between them. CDR3 region: CASSFSSQETQYF. The CDR3 DNA reads as TGTGCCAGCAGCTTCTCGAGCCAAGAGACCCAGTACTTC.

V usage is TRBV27 and J usage is TRBJ2-5; no clear D. The germline V gene has CDR1 MNHEY and CDR2 SMNVEV (reference sequence). Deletions cut 0 bases from V and 2 bases from J, with 7 bases between. The length of the CDR3 is 14 residues. CDR3 sequence reads: CASSLSYQQETQYF. The DNA of the CDR3 is TGTGCCAGCAGTTTATCCTACCAACAAGAGACCCAGTACTTC.

This clonotype came up a few times. This sequence joins TRBV4-2 and TRBJ2-7; tentatively, D is TRBD2 (6 bases). V was pared by 3 bases and J by 0 bases, with 12 bases between. Germline V gives CDR1 LGHNA, CDR2 YNFKEQ. The CDR3 spans 15 residues. CDR3 sequence (DNA): TGTGCCAGCAGCCAGGGCGGGGTAAGCTCCTACGAGCAGTACTTC. Its translation: CASSQGGVSSYEQYF.

This clonotype was recorded a few times. The chain links TRBV18 to TRBJ1-1; D is ambiguous. CDR3 size: 15 residues. In germline, CDR1 is KGHSH, CDR2 LQKENI. Trimming removed 1 base from V and 0 bases from J, with 9 bases in between. This CDR3 reads CASSPHYGVNTEAFF. CDR3 sequence (DNA): TGTGCCAGCTCACCACACTACGGGGTGAACACTGAAGCTTTCTTT.

This clonotype was counted at least ten times. The CDR3 DNA reads TGTGCCAGCAGCCCGGGGTACGGCTATGGCTACACCTTC. It specifies CASSPGYGYGYTF. The gene calls are TRBV5-5 and TRBJ1-2, with D hard to call. Trimming left V 4 bases short and J 4 bases short, with 11 bases between. Germline values: CDR1 SGHKS, CDR2 YYEKEE (reference sequence). The CDR3 consists of 13 residues.

The V gene is TRBV5-1, the J gene TRBJ2-3, with a weak D call TRBD1 (5 bases). Germline assignment: CDR1 SGHRS and CDR2 YFSETQ. The CDR3 spans 13 residues. V was shortened by 6 bases and J by 6 bases, with 14 bases between the two germline ends. CDR3 coding DNA: TGCGCCAGCAACCCGCAGGGATCGGATACGCAGTATTTT. Its protein is CASNPQGSDTQYF.

This chain links TRBV5-1 with TRBJ2-2, with 9 bases fitting TRBD1. CDR1 SGHRS and CDR2 YFSETQ come from the germline V gene. This CDR3 region has 17 residues. The J segment lost 4 bases and the V segment lost 4 bases, leaving 11 bases of the junction unmatched. DNA for the CDR3: TGCGCCAGCAGCCCCCGACGGGACAGGGTCCCCACCGGGGAGCTGTTTTTT. Translated: CASSPRRDRVPTGELFF.

This clonotype has ten or more counts. The J gene is TRBJ2-1, the V gene TRBV5-1; D is uncertain. Germline CDR1 is SGHRS and CDR2 is YFSETQ. The CDR3 length is 14 residues. V was shortened by 4 bases and J by 3 bases, with 11 bases between the two germline ends. The CDR3 reads CASSLSSSYNEQFF. In DNA, the CDR3 is TGCGCCAGCAGCCTGTCCTCCAGCTACAATGAGCAGTTCTTC.

This clonotype was recorded a few times. The chain couples TRBV7-9 to TRBJ2-1; unclear D gene. V was clipped by 0 bases and J by 9 bases, with 9 bases between them. The length of the CDR3 is 13 residues. Germline CDR1 and CDR2: SEHNR and FQNEAQ (reference sequence). The CDR3 coding sequence is TGTGCCAGCAGCTTAGCGGGGAACGGTGAGCAGTTCTTC. It is translated as CASSLAGNGEQFF.

The sample holds a few counts of this clonotype. Germline and junction disagree at one end, which may indicate a read error. The chain joins TRBV7-7 to TRBJ2-5; D unresolved. Germline V lookup: CDR1 SSHAT, CDR2 FNYEAQ (reference sequence). There are 13 residues in the CDR3. CDR3 nucleotides: TGTGCTAGCAGCTTGAGACACCAAGAGACCCAGTACTTC. Protein sequence: CASSLRHQETQYF.

This clonotype was picked up a small number of times. The V call is TRBV6-5, the J call TRBJ2-7; 8 bases map to TRBD2. Germline CDR1 reads MNHEY; CDR2 reads SVGAGI. J was trimmed by 7 bases and V by 2 bases; bases with no gene match: 4. The CDR3 runs 13 residues. DNA of the CDR3: TGTGCCAGCAGTTACCACCCGGGGGGGGAGCAGTACGTC. Translated: CASSYHPGGEQYV.

This clonotype has a handful of counts. The chain carries TRBV7-9 and TRBJ2-1; D unclear. Germline values: CDR1 SEHNR, CDR2 FQNEAQ (reference sequence). Trimming left V 8 bases short and J 0 bases short, with 11 bases between. The CDR3 spans 14 residues. The CDR3 coding sequence is TGTGCCAGCGGTGTAACGAGCTCCTACAATGAGCAGTTCTTC. Encoded protein: CASGVTSSYNEQFF.

This clonotype was counted a few times. This rearrangement joins TRBV27 to TRBJ1-5; the D gene is possibly TRBD1 (6 bases). Germline V lookup: CDR1 MNHEY, CDR2 SMNVEV (reference sequence). This CDR3 is built from 17 residues. V was cut by 7 bases and J by 0 bases, with 19 bases left in between. CDR3 sequence: CASNQERTAHSNQPQHF. As DNA, the CDR3 is TGTGCCAGCAATCAGGAACGGACAGCACATAGCAATCAGCCCCAGCATTTT.